The rows below give T cell receptor beta chains drawn from one sample of a study of cytomegalovirus exposure and HLA in healthy donors. Some clones are missing from TCRdb's copy, which holds only in-frame ones; the method was immunoSEQ multiplex PCR. The table has some 270,000 clones, 80% to 90% seen once. The specimen sequenced was PBMCs. The source of these receptors is a woman aged 18-29 years in good health and CMV-seronegative. The CDR3 runs from the conserved cysteine through the conserved F or W. A D gene is named only where the DNA matches it firmly. Size values are once, few and many counts, or a class for expanded clones, and some rows have none.

v_gene	abundance	d_gene	j_gene	CDR3nt	CDR3aa
TRBV5-4	many	TRBD1	TRBJ1-6	TGTGCCAGCAGCTACACCGTCTACAGACAGGGCTGGAATTCACCCCTCCACTTT	CASSYTVYRQGWNSPLHF
TRBV10-1	-	-	TRBJ1-1	TGCGCCAGCAGGGAGACACGGGCGGGTGTGGCTTTCTTT	CASRETRAGVAFF
TRBV4-2	-	-	TRBJ1-5	TGTGCCAGCAGCCAAGATGGTACAGGGTCTAGCAATCAGCCCCAGCATTTT	CASSQDGTGSSNQPQHF
TRBV19	once	TRBD1	TRBJ1-5	TGTGCCAGTAGTATAGATCGGAATGGACAGGCGAATCAGCCCCAGCATTTT	CASSIDRNGQANQPQHF
TRBV14	-	-	TRBJ1-2	TGTGCCAGCAGCCAACAGGGAGGTGGCTACACCTTC	CASSQQGGGYTF
TRBV5-1	-	TRBD1	TRBJ2-7	TGCGCCAGCAGCCTCTATCAGGGGGCGGTCTACGAGCAGTACTTC	CASSLYQGAVYEQYF
TRBV7-7	-	TRBD1	TRBJ2-3	TGTGCCAGCAGCTTAGAAGTGACAGGGGATCTAGATACGCAGTATTTT	CASSLEVTGDLDTQYF
TRBV6-5	-	-	TRBJ1-1	TGTGCCAGCAGTCCCCCGGGGGGGTCGGGCACTGAAGCTTTCTTT	CASSPPGGSGTEAFF
TRBV4-1	few	TRBD1	TRBJ2-3	TGCGCCAGCAGCCAGCTGGACAGGGACGCAGATACGCAGTATTTT	CASSQLDRDADTQYF
TRBV5-1	many	TRBD2	TRBJ2-7	TGCGCCAGCAGCTCATCCTGGGGCGGGAGCTCCTACGAGCAGTACTTC	CASSSSWGGSSYEQYF
TRBV10-3	-	-	TRBJ1-5	TGTGCCATCAGTGAGTCGACAGTTGGGCAGCCCCAGCATTTT	CAISESTVGQPQHF
TRBV7-9	-	-	TRBJ2-7	TGTGCCAGCAGCACCGGCGGCTACGAGCAGTACTTC	CASSTGGYEQYF
TRBV5-1	-	-	TRBJ1-1	TGCGCCAGCAGCTTGCATTCACAGATGAACACTGAAGCTTTCTTT	CASSLHSQMNTEAFF
TRBV7-3	-	TRBD2	TRBJ2-5	TGTGCCAGCAGCCCAGGACTAGCGGGGGGAGAGACCCAGTACTTC	CASSPGLAGGETQYF
TRBV28	few	TRBD1	TRBJ2-2	TGTGCCAGCAGTTCAGGGGGCGCAGGAACCGGGGAGCTGTTTTTT	CASSSGGAGTGELFF
TRBV11-3	-	-	TRBJ1-5	TGTGCCAGCAGCTTTTGGCACAATCAGCCCCAGCATTTT	CASSFWHNQPQHF
TRBV7-7	-	-	TRBJ2-2	TGTGCTAGCAGCTTGGGGGGGCCTGGCGGGGAGCTGTTTTTT	CASSLGGPGGELFF
TRBV30	-	-	TRBJ1-5	TGTGCCGGAGGGCAGAGCAATCAGCCCCAGCATTTT	CAGGQSNQPQHF
TRBV28	-	-	TRBJ1-5	TGTGCCAGCGAAGACAGGCTCAATCAGCCCCAGCATTTT	CASEDRLNQPQHF
TRBV5-1	-	-	TRBJ2-6	TGCGCCAGCAGTCAGGGCCCTCAACCTGGGGCCAACGTCCTGACTTTC	CASSQGPQPGANVLTF
TRBV28	-	-	TRBJ2-7	TGTGCCAGCAGTGGGGGCAGGTCGAGCTCCTACGAGCAGTACTTC	CASSGGRSSSYEQYF
TRBV27	-	-	TRBJ1-2	TGTGCCAGCAGAGGCGGGACTCTCTATGGCTACACCTTC	CASRGGTLYGYTF
TRBV28	-	-	TRBJ1-3	TGTGCCAGCAGTTCGGAGGCTGAGAGGTTCGGGAACACCATATATTTT	CASSSEAERFGNTIYF
TRBV5-1	-	-	TRBJ2-1	TGCGCCAGCAGCCCCACGGGGGAATCAAACAATGAGCAGTTCTTC	CASSPTGESNNEQFF
TRBV27	-	TRBD1	TRBJ2-3	TGTGCCAGCATGCCCGGGACAGGTGGCACAGATACGCAGTATTTT	CASMPGTGGTDTQYF
TRBV29-1	-	TRBD2	TRBJ2-1	TGCAGCGGGGGACTAGCGGGAGTCTTTGAGCAGTTCTTC	CSGGLAGVFEQFF
TRBV7-2	-	-	TRBJ2-3	TGTGCCAGTGTTGAACAACCTAGCACAGATACGCAGTATTTT	CASVEQPSTDTQYF
TRBV6-6	-	TRBD1	TRBJ1-2	TGTGCCAGCACTGAACGACAGGGGGTAAATGGCTACACCTTC	CASTERQGVNGYTF
TRBV27	-	TRBD1	TRBJ1-1	TGTGCCAGCAGCCGCGACCCCGGGGACAGTATGCGAGCTTTCTTT	CASSRDPGDSMRAFF
TRBV2	-	TRBD1	TRBJ2-7	TGTGCCAGCAGGGCACAGGGGTCGGACGAGCAGTACTTC	CASRAQGSDEQYF
TRBV18	few	-	TRBJ1-5	TGTGCCAGCTCACCAGGAGGGGTAGATCAGCCCCAGCATTTT	CASSPGGVDQPQHF
TRBV28	few	-	TRBJ1-2	TGTGCCAGCAGTTCGACAGGATATGGCTACACCTTC	CASSSTGYGYTF
TRBV30	-	TRBD2	TRBJ2-3	TGTGCCTGGAATCCGAGACTAGCGGGGGGGCAATTTAGGAATACGCAGTATTTT	CAWNPRLAGGQFRNTQYF
TRBV19	-	-	TRBJ2-7	TGTGCCAGTTCAGTCCCAAGCTCCTACGAGCAGTACTTC	CASSVPSSYEQYF
TRBV5-6	-	-	TRBJ2-5	TGTGCCAGCAGCTTGTTTCAAGGGAGTTTTGAGACCCAGTACTTC	CASSLFQGSFETQYF
TRBV13	few	-	TRBJ2-2	TGTGCCAGCAGCTTAGGGAGGGGGACCGGGGAGCTGTTTTTT	CASSLGRGTGELFF
TRBV7-2	-	-	TRBJ2-5	TGTGCCAGCAGCCACGGGACAAAGAGACCAGTTTGGTACTTC	CASSHGTKRPVWYF
TRBV7-8	-	TRBD2	TRBJ2-3	TGTGCCAGCAGCTTGGGAGGGTTTGGAGATACGCAGTATTTT	CASSLGGFGDTQYF
TRBV5-6	-	-	TRBJ1-4	TGTGCCAGCAGCCCGTCGGGGGGTGCTAATGAAAAACTGTTTTTT	CASSPSGGANEKLFF
TRBV2	-	TRBD2	TRBJ2-5	TGTGCCAGCATAGGGCTAGCGGGGGTCCAGAGGATCCAGTACTTC	CASIGLAGVQRIQYF
TRBV7-9	few	-	TRBJ1-2	TGTGCCAGCAGCTCCCCAGGGCAGGGCCACAGTGGCTACACCTTC	CASSSPGQGHSGYTF
TRBV5-1	-	-	TRBJ2-3	TGCGCCAGCAGCCGGGGGACAGATACGCAGTATTTT	CASSRGTDTQYF
TRBV28	-	-	TRBJ1-2	TGTGCCAGCAGTCCCGGGGTATCTCTTGGGCCGTACTATGGCTACACCTTC	CASSPGVSLGPYYGYTF
TRBV4-1	-	-	TRBJ2-7	TGCGCCAGCAGCCAAGATCTGCTACTAGAGCGGGCCTCCTACGAGCAGTACTTC	CASSQDLLLERASYEQYF
TRBV15	-	TRBD2	TRBJ2-1	TGTGCCACCAGAGGGGCGGGAGGCGGTGAGCAGTTCTTC	CATRGAGGGEQFF
TRBV27	-	-	TRBJ1-1	TGTGCCAGCACCGGGAGGGACCTTCGGGCTGAAGCTTTCTTT	CASTGRDLRAEAFF
TRBV29-1	once	-	TRBJ2-6	TGCAGCGTTAGAGAAGGGGCTGGGGCCAACGTCCTGACTTTC	CSVREGAGANVLTF
TRBV5-1	-	TRBD1	TRBJ2-7	TGCGCCAGCAGCATTGGACAGGGGTCCTACGAGCAGTACTTC	CASSIGQGSYEQYF
TRBV27	-	-	TRBJ1-4	TGTGCCAGCAGTTTAGAGGTTGGTGGAAAACTGTTTTTT	CASSLEVGGKLFF
TRBV10-2	-	-	TRBJ2-1	TGCGCCACCTCAAGGGGTGGTGAGCAGTTCTTC	CATSRGGEQFF
TRBV4-1	-	TRBD1	TRBJ1-6	TGCGCCAGCAGCCATGCCACCGGGACAGATAATTCACCCCTCCACTTT	CASSHATGTDNSPLHF
TRBV10-1	-	-	TRBJ2-2	TGCGCCAGCAGTAATTTAGGGGAGCTGTTTTTT	CASSNLGELFF
TRBV4-1	-	TRBD2	TRBJ2-1	TGCGCCAGCAGCCGGGAGGGGACGGGTCCCTCGGATGAGCAGTTCTTC	CASSREGTGPSDEQFF
TRBV7-2	-	-	TRBJ1-6	TGTGCCAGCGCCCACGGGACAAACAATTCACCCCTCCACTTT	CASAHGTNNSPLHF
TRBV2	-	-	TRBJ1-1	TGTGCCAGCAGTTTACCGGCAGGGATGACGGACCAGAACACTGAAGCTTTCTTT	CASSLPAGMTDQNTEAFF
TRBV30	-	TRBD2	TRBJ2-7	TGTGCCTGGATGGTAGCGGGATCCGAGCAGTACTTC	CAWMVAGSEQYF
TRBV2	-	TRBD1	TRBJ1-2	TGTGCCAGCAAGCTGGGGACAGGGCTTGCTGGCTACACCTTC	CASKLGTGLAGYTF
TRBV5-1	few	TRBD2	TRBJ2-2	TGCGCCAGCAGCTGGGGACTAGCGGTGAACACCGGGGAGCTGTTTTTT	CASSWGLAVNTGELFF